This record concerns one TCR beta chain sequence. J lost 6 bases, V lost 8 bases, and 5 bases had no gene match. The CDR3 length is 13 residues. Germline V lookup: CDR1 MNHEY, CDR2 SMNVEV (reference sequence). This sample is drawn from a study of T-cell reconstitution after alpha-beta-depleted transplantation in children. Unique molecular identifiers were used in preparing the TCRbeta library. In TCRdb, the PCR reads were re-called with MiXCR into one record per CDR3 protein. Altogether fewer than 550,000 distinct CDR3 sequences are present, roughly 10% being singletons, with the ten largest covering about 5%.

Sequenced material: PBMCs from the stem cell graft donor, taken from the stem cell graft. The TCR sequence derives from a human donor who donated a stem cell graft to a child with acute myeloid leukemia. This chain joins TRBV27 and TRBJ2-1; 9 bases line up with TRBD2. CDR3: CASRVAGANEQFF. As DNA, the CDR3 is TGTGCCAGCCGGGTAGCGGGAGCCAATGAGCAGTTCTTC.